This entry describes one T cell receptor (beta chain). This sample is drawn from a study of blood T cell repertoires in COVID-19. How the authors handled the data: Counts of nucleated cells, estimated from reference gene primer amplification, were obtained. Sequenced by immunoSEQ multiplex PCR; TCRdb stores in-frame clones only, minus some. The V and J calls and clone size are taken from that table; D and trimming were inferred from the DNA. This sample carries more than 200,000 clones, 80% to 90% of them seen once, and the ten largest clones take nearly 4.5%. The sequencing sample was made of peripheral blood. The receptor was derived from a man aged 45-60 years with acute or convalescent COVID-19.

The CDR3 DNA reads TGTGCCAGCAGCTCGACAGGGGGGAATAGCAATCAGCCCCAGCATTTT. This codes for CASSSTGGNSNQPQHF. V gene TRBV7-9 combines with J gene TRBJ1-5; 9 bases are shared with TRBD1. V dropped 4 bases and J dropped 0; count of bases not matched to a gene: 4. The CDR3 covers 16 residues. Germline lookup yields CDR1 SEHNR and CDR2 FQNEAQ (reference sequence).